A selection of T cell receptor beta chains follows, all from one sample in a study of CD8+ T cells in alopecia areata. Some clones are missing from TCRdb's copy, which holds only in-frame ones; the method was immunoSEQ multiplex PCR. The sample includes 190,000 or so clones, 45% to 65% of them seen just once. The material was CD4+ T cells sorted from blood, obtained at week 4, from a patient treated with tofacitinib. The receptors originated from a human donor with alopecia areata. Both conserved end residues are part of each CDR3. The order of the fields is D gene, clone size, V gene, J gene, CDR3 protein, CDR3 DNA. The D gene is left open where the match is weak. Not all rows give a size; the values are once, few, many and, for expanded clones, a class.

NA	few	TRBV7-2	TRBJ2-7	CASSLDGSSGSHEQYF	TGTGCCAGCAGCTTAGACGGTTCGTCTGGATCCCACGAGCAGTACTTC
TRBD2	NA	TRBV29-1	TRBJ2-3	CSVGLARTDTQYF	TGCAGCGTGGGACTAGCTCGCACAGATACGCAGTATTTT
TRBD2	few	TRBV4-2	TRBJ2-3	CASSPGLADTQYF	TGTGCCAGCAGCCCAGGACTAGCGGATACGCAGTATTTT
NA	few	TRBV29-1	TRBJ2-7	CSVGTGGPGSYEQYF	TGCAGCGTTGGCACCGGGGGACCGGGCTCCTACGAGCAGTACTTC
NA	NA	TRBV30	TRBJ1-5	CAWSVGTHQPQHF	TGTGCCTGGAGTGTCGGGACTCATCAGCCCCAGCATTTT
NA	NA	TRBV5-1	TRBJ2-1	CASSSSRGTSGYNEQFF	TGCGCCAGCAGCTCTTCTCGTGGGACAAGTGGCTACAATGAGCAGTTCTTC
NA	NA	TRBV30	TRBJ1-6	CAWSVGRAESPLHF	TGTGCCTGGAGTGTAGGCAGGGCGGAATCACCCCTCCACTTT
NA	NA	TRBV30	TRBJ2-2	CAWSVYTGELFF	TGTGCCTGGAGTGTCTATACCGGGGAGCTGTTTTTT
NA	NA	TRBV5-6	TRBJ2-7	CASSLRLFYEQYF	TGTGCCAGCAGCTTGAGGCTATTCTACGAGCAGTACTTC
NA	few	TRBV28	TRBJ2-2	CASSFGQTNTGELFF	TGTGCCAGCAGTTTCGGACAGACGAACACCGGGGAGCTGTTTTTT
NA	NA	TRBV7-9	TRBJ2-5	CASSFKVKRVRSYQETQYF	TGTGCCAGCAGCTTTAAAGTTAAACGGGTCAGGTCGTACCAAGAGACCCAGTACTTC
TRBD1	NA	TRBV29-1	TRBJ2-1	CRITRDSPEQFF	TGCAGGATTACTCGGGACAGTCCTGAGCAGTTCTTC
NA	many	TRBV7-2	TRBJ1-1	CASSHIGGRAEAFF	TGTGCCAGCAGCCATATCGGGGGGCGGGCTGAAGCTTTCTTT
NA	NA	TRBV7-8	TRBJ1-6	CASSFGQRDSPLHF	TGTGCCAGCAGCTTCGGACAGCGGGATTCACCCCTCCACTTT
NA	NA	TRBV4-3	TRBJ2-7	CASSQDLGGSAYEQYF	TGCGCCAGCAGCCAAGATTTGGGGGGATCGGCCTACGAGCAGTACTTC
NA	NA	TRBV6-5	TRBJ2-3	CASRDSRGADTQYF	TGTGCCAGCCGGGACTCTCGGGGAGCAGATACGCAGTATTTT
NA	few	TRBV11-2	TRBJ1-5	CASSLGRTQPQHF	TGTGCCAGCAGCTTAGGACGAACTCAGCCCCAGCATTTT
NA	few	TRBV7-9	TRBJ2-4	CASSFGGTVKNIQYF	TGTGCCAGCAGCTTTGGCGGGACAGTCAAAAACATTCAGTACTTC
NA	few	TRBV7-9	TRBJ1-2	CASSLDTLVYGYTF	TGTGCCAGCAGCTTAGATACGCTAGTCTATGGCTACACCTTC
NA	few	TRBV19	TRBJ2-2	CASSALGGELFF	TGTGCCAGTAGCGCCTTGGGCGGGGAGCTGTTTTTT
NA	few	TRBV30	TRBJ1-2	CAWSVNKELGYTF	TGTGCCTGGAGTGTAAATAAGGAACTCGGCTACACCTTC
NA	NA	TRBV9	TRBJ2-5	CASSVDLAVETQYF	TGTGCCAGCAGCGTAGACCTAGCCGTGGAGACCCAGTACTTC
NA	NA	TRBV4-2	TRBJ1-4	CASSQERLGEKLFF	TGTGCCAGCAGCCAGGAGAGGCTGGGTGAAAAACTGTTTTTT
NA	NA	TRBV7-2	TRBJ2-3	CASSYADTQYF	TGTGCCAGCAGCTACGCAGATACGCAGTATTTT
TRBD2	NA	TRBV30	TRBJ2-3	CAWSEGLAGRTQYF	TGTGCCTGGAGTGAGGGACTAGCGGGGCGGACGCAGTATTTT
TRBD1	once	TRBV30	TRBJ1-1	CAWSLTGPSTEAFF	TGTGCCTGGAGTCTGACAGGGCCGAGCACTGAAGCTTTCTTT
NA	NA	TRBV28	TRBJ1-1	CASSSTPGREAFF	TGTGCCAGCAGTTCGACCCCGGGACGTGAAGCTTTCTTT
NA	NA	TRBV5-1	TRBJ2-3	CASSFGGLTDTQYF	TGCGCCAGCAGCTTCGGGGGACTCACAGATACGCAGTATTTT
NA	NA	TRBV25-1	TRBJ2-1	CASSDELYEQFF	TGTGCCAGCAGTGATGAACTTTATGAGCAGTTCTTC